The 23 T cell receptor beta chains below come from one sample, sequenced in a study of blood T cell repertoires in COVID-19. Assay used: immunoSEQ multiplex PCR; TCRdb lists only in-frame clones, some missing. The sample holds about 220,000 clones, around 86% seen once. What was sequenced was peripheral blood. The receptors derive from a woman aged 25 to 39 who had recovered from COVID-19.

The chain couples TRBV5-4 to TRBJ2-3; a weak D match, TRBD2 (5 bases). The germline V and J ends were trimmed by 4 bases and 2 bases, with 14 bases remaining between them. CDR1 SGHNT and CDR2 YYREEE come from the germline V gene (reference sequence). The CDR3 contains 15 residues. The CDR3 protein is CASSVRPGNTDTQYF. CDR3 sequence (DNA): TGTGCCAGCAGCGTGCGACCGGGGAACACAGATACGCAGTATTTT. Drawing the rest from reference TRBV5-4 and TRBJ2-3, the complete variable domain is ETGVTQSPTHLIKTRGQQVTLRCSSQSGHNTVSWYQQALGQGPQFIFQYYREEENGRGNFPPRFSGLQFPNYSSELNVNALELDDSALYLCASSVRPGNTDTQYFGPGTRLTVL.

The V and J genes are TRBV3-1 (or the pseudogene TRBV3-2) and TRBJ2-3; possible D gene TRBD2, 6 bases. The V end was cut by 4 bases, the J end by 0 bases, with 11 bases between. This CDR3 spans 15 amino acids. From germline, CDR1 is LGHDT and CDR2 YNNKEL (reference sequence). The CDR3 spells CASSPPGLSTDTQYF. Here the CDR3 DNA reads TGTGCCAGCAGCCCTCCGGGACTGAGCACAGATACGCAGTATTTT.

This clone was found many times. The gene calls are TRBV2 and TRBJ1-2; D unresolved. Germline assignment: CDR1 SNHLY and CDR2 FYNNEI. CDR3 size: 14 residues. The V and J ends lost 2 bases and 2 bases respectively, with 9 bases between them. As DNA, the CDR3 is TGTGCCAGCAGTGAACCCGGGGTGAACTATGGCTACACCTTC. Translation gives CASSEPGVNYGYTF.

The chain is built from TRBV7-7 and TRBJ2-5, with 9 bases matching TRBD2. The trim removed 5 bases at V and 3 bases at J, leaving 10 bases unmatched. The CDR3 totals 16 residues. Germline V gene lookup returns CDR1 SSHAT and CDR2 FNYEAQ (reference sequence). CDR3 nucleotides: TGTGCCAGCAGCAATCTAGCTTCTAGCGGGGAAGAGACCCAGTACTTC. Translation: CASSNLASSGEETQYF.

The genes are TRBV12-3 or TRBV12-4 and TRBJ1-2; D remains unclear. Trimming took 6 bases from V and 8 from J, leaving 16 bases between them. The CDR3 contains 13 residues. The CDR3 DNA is TGTGCCAGCAGCCCCGGGTCGGGTGGGGGCTACACCTTC. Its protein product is CASSPGSGGGYTF.

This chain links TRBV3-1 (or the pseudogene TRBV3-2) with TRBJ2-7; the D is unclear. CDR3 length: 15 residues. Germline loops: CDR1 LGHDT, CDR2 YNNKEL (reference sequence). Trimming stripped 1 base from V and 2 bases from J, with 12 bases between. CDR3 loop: CASSQVGARAYEQYF. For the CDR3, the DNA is TGTGCCAGCAGCCAAGTCGGAGCCAGAGCCTACGAGCAGTACTTC.

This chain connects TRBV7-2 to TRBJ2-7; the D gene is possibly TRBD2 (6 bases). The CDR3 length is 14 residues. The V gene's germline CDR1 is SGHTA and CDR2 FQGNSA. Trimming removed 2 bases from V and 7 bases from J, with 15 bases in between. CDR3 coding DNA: TGTGCCAGCAGCTTATCGGGGGACCCCCGTGAGCAGTACTTC. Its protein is CASSLSGDPREQYF.

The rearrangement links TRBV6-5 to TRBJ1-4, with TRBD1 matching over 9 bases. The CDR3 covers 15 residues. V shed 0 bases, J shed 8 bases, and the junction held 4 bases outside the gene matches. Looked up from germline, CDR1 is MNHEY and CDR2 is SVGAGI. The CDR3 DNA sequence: TGTGCCAGCAGTTACTCTAATGGACAGGGGGAAAAACTGTTTTTT. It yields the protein CASSYSNGQGEKLFF.

The CDR3 nucleotides are TGCGCCAGCAGCTCCGGACTAGCGGGGGTTAAATTCAATGAGCAGTTCTTC. It specifies CASSSGLAGVKFNEQFF. This sequence joins TRBV5-1 and TRBJ2-1; TRBD2 matches at 13 bases. Looked up from germline, CDR1 is SGHRS and CDR2 is YFSETQ. V was clipped by 3 bases and J by 6 bases; unmatched bases: 9. The CDR3 contains 17 residues.

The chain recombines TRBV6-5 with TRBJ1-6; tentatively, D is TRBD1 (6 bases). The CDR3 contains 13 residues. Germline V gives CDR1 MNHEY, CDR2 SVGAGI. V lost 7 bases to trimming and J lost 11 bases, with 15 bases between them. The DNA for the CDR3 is TGTGCCAGCAACCCTAGGGGGGGGGCACCCCTCCACTTT. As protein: CASNPRGGAPLHF.

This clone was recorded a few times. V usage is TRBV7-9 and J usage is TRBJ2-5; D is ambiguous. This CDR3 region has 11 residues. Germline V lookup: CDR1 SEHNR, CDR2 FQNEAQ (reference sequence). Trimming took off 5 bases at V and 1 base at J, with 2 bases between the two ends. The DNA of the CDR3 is TGTGCCAGCAGCCGCCAAGAGACCCAGTACTTC. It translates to CASSRQETQYF.

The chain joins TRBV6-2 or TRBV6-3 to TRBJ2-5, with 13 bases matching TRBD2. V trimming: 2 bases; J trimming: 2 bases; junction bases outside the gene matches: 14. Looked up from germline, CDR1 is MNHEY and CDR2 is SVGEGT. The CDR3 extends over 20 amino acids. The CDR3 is CASSYPNPLAGGREQETQYF. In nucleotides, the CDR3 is TGTGCCAGCAGTTACCCTAACCCACTAGCGGGGGGGCGAGAACAAGAGACCCAGTACTTC.

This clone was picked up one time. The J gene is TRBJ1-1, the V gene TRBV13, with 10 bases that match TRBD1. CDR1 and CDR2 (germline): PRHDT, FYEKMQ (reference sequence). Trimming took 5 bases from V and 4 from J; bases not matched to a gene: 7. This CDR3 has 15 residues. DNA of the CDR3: TGTGCCAGCAGCACCCGACAGGGGGCTAGCACTGAAGCTTTCTTT. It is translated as CASSTRQGASTEAFF.

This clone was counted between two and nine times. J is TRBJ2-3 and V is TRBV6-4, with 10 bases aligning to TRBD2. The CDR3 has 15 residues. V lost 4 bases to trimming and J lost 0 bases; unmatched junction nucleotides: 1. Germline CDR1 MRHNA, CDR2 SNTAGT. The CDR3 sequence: CASSATSGSTDTQYF. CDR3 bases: TGTGCCAGCAGTGCGACTAGCGGGAGCACAGATACGCAGTATTTT.

The CDR3 region is CASSRRRAGGLQETQYF. The CDR3 DNA is TGTGCCAGCAGCCGTAGACGCGCGGGGGGGCTCCAAGAGACCCAGTACTTC. The chain combines TRBV5-6 with TRBJ2-5, with 9 bases lining up with TRBD2. The junction had 11 bases not matched to a gene; V was cut back by 4 bases and J by 1 base. The length of the CDR3 is 17 residues. Germline loops: CDR1 SGHDT, CDR2 YYEEEE. The entire variable domain, with the rest obtained from reference TRBV5-6 and TRBJ2-5, is as follows: DAGVTQSPTHLIKTRGQQVTLRCSPKSGHDTVSWYQQALGQGPQFIFQYYEEEERQRGNFPDRFSGHQFPNYSSELNVNALLLGDSALYLCASSRRRAGGLQETQYFGPGTRLLVL.

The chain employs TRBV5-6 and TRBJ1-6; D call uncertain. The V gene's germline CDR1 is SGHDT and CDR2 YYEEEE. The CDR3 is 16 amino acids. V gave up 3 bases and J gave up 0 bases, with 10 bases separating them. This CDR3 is CASSSVPGSYNSPLHF. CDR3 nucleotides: TGTGCCAGCAGCTCCGTGCCGGGCTCCTATAATTCACCCCTCCACTTT.

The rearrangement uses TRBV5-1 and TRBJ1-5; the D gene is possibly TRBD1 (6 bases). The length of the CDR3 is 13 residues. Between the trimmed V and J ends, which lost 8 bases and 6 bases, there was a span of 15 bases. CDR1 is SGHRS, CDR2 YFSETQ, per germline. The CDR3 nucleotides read TGCGCCAGTTCGGCAGGGGTCGGTCAGCCCCAGCATTTT. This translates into CASSAGVGQPQHF.

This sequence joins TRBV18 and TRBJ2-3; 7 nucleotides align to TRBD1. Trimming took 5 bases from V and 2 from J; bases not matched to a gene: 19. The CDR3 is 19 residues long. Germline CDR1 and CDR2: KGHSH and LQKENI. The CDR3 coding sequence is TGTGCCAGCTCAAGAACGGGACAGCTTATTCGAGGTAACACAGATACGCAGTATTTT. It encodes CASSRTGQLIRGNTDTQYF.

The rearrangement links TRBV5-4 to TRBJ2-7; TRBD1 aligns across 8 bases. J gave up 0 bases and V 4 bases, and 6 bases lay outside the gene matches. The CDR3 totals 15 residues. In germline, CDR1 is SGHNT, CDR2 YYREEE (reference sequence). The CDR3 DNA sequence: TGTGCCAGCAGCCCCGGGACAGGCAGCTCCTACGAGCAGTACTTC. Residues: CASSPGTGSSYEQYF. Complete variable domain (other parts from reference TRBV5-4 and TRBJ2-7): ETGVTQSPTHLIKTRGQQVTLRCSSQSGHNTVSWYQQALGQGPQFIFQYYREEENGRGNFPPRFSGLQFPNYSSELNVNALELDDSALYLCASSPGTGSSYEQYFGPGTRLTVT.

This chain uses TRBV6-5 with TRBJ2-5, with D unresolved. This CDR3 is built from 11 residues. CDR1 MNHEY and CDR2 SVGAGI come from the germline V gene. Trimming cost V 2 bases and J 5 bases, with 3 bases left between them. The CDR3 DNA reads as TGTGCCAGCAGTTACGCGGAGACCCAGTACTTC. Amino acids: CASSYAETQYF.

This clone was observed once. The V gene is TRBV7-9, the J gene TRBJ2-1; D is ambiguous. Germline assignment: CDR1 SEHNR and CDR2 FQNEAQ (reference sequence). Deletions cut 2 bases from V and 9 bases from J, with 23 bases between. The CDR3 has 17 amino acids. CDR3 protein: CASSLTSITTSPVEQFF. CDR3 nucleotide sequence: TGTGCCAGCAGCTTAACGTCAATAACTACGTCCCCTGTTGAGCAGTTCTTC.

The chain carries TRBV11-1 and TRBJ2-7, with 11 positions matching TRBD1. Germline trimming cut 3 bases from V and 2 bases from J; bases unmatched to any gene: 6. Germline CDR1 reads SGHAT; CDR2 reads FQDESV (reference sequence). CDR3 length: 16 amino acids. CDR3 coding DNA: TGTGCCAGCAGCTTGGGACAGGGGGTAGGTACCTACGAGCAGTACTTC. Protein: CASSLGQGVGTYEQYF.

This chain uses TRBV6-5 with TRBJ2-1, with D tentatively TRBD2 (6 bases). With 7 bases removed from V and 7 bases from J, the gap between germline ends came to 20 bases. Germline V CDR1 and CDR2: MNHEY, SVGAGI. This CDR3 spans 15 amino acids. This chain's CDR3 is CASNYARAGPNEQFF. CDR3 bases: TGTGCCAGCAACTACGCCCGAGCGGGCCCTAATGAGCAGTTCTTC.